Here is one T cell receptor (beta chain) with its context. Its specificity is not known. This record belongs to a study of response to subunit inactivated influenza vaccine. Study-wide results and caveats: Every seasonal influenza vaccination brings in few new T cells, the authors suggested.

Each CDR3 protein gets one entry after TCRdb re-called the RT-PCR reads with MiXCR. The sample carries a few hundred thousand distinct CDR3 sequences, roughly 22% recorded once. The sequence was obtained from a man aged 45 to 75 who received an inactivated influenza vaccine. Specimen: PBMCs from blood, collected about 19 months after vaccination.

The CDR3 reads CASSQDGGADGYSTDTQYF. DNA of the CDR3: TGCGCCAGCAGCCAAGATGGTGGAGCGGACGGATATAGCACAGATACGCAGTATTTT. This chain links TRBV4-3 with TRBJ2-3; D might be TRBD2 (5 bases). The germline V gene encodes CDR1 LGHNA and CDR2 YSLEER. The V gene lost 0 bases and the J gene lost 0 bases, with 19 bases spanning the gap. The CDR3 runs to 19 residues.